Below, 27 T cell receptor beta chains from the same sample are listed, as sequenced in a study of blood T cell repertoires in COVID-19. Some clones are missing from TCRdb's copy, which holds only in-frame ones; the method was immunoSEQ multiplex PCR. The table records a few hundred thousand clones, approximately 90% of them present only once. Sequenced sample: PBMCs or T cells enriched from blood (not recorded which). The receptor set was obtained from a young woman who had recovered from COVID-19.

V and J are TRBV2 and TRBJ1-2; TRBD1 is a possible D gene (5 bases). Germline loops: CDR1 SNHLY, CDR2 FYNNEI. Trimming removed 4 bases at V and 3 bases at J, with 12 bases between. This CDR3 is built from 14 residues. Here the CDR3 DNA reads TGTGCCAGCAGTGGACAGCAGGGCTACTATGGCTACACCTTC. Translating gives CASSGQQGYYGYTF. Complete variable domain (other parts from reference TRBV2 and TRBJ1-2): EPEVTQTPSHQVTQMGQEVILRCVPISNHLYFYWYRQILGQKVEFLVSFYNNEISEKSEIFDDQFSVERPDGSNFTLKIRSTKLEDSAMYFCASSGQQGYYGYTFGSGTRLTVV.

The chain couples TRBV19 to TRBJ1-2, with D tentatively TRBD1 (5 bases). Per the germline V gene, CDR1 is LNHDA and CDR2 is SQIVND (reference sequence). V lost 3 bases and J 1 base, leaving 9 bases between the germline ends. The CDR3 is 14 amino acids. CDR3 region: CASSMWGGNYGYTF. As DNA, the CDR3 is TGTGCCAGTAGTATGTGGGGGGGTAACTATGGCTACACCTTC.

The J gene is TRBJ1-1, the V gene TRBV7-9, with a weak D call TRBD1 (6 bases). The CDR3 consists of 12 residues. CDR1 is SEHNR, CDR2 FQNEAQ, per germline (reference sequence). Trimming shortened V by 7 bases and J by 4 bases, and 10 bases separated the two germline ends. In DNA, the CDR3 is TGTGCCAGCACCTCAGGGGCCACTGAAGCTTTCTTT. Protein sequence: CASTSGATEAFF.

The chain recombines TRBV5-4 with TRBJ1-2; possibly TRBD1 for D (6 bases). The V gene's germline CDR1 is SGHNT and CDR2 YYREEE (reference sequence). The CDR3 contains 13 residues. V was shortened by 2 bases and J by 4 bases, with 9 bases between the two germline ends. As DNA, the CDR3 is TGTGCCAGCAGCTTCCGGACAGTCTATGGCTACACCTTC. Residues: CASSFRTVYGYTF.

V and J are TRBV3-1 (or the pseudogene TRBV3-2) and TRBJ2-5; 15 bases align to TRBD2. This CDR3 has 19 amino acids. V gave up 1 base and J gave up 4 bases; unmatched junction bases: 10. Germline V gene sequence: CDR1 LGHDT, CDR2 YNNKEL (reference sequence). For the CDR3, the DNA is TGTGCCAGCAGCCAAGTCTGGACTAGCGGGGGGGGCATGGGAGAGACCCAGTACTTC. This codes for CASSQVWTSGGGMGETQYF.

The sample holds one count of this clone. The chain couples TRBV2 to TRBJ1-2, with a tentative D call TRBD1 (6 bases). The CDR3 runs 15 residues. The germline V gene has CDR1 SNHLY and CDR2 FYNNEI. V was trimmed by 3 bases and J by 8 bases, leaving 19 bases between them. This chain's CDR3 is CASSDEAGAPGGYTF. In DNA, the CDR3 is TGTGCCAGCAGTGATGAGGCAGGGGCGCCCGGGGGCTACACCTTC.

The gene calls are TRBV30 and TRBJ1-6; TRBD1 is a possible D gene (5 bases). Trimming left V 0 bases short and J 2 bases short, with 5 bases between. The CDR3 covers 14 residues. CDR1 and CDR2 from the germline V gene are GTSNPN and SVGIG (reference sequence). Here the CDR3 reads CAWSVTAYNSPLHF. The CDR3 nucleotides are TGTGCCTGGAGTGTGACAGCCTATAATTCACCCCTCCACTTT.

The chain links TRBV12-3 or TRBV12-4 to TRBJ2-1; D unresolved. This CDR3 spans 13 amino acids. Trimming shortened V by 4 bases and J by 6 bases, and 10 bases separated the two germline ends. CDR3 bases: TGTGCCAGCAGTTACGGTGCGGCCAATGAGCAGTTCTTC. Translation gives CASSYGAANEQFF.

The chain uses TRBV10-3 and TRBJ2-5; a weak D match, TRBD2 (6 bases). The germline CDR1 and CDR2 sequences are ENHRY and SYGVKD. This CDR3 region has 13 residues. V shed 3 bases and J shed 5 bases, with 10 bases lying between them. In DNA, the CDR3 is TGTGCCATCAGTGACAGGGAGGTGGAGACCCAGTACTTC. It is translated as CAISDREVETQYF.

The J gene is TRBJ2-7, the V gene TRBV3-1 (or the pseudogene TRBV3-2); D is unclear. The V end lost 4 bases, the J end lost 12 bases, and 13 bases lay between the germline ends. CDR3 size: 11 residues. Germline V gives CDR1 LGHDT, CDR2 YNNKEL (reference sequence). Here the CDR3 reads CASSPPQLRYF. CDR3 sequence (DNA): TGTGCCAGCAGCCCGCCACAACTACGGTACTTC.

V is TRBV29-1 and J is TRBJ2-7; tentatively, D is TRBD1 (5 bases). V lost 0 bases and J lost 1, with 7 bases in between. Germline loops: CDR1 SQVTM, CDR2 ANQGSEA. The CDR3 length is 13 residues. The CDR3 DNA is TGCAGCGTTGAAGATAGGGGATCCTACGAGCAGTACTTC. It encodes CSVEDRGSYEQYF.

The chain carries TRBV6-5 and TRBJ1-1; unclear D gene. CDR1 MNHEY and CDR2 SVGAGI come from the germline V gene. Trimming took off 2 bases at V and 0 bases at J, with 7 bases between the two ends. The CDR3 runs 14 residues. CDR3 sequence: CASSYGPLNTEAFF. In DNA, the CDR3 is TGTGCCAGCAGTTACGGGCCTCTGAACACTGAAGCTTTCTTT.

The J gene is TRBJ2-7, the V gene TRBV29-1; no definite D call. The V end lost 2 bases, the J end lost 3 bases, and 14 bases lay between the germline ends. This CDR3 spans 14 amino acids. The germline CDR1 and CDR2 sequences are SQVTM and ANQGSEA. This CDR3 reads CSVEMPQNDYEQYF. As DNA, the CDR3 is TGCAGCGTTGAAATGCCCCAGAATGACTACGAGCAGTACTTC.

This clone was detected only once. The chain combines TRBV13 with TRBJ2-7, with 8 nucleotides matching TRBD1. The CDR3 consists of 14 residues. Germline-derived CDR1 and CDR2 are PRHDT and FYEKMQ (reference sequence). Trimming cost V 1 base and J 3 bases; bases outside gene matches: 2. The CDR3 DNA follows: TGTGCCAGCAGCTTAGACAGGGGGGTCTACGAGCAGTACTTC. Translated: CASSLDRGVYEQYF.

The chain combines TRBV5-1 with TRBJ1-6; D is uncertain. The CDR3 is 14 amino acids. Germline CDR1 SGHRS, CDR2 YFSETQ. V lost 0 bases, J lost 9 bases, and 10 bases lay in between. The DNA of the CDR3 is TGCGCCAGCAGCTTGGGGCAGGAGGCTTCACCCCTCCACTTT. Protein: CASSLGQEASPLHF.

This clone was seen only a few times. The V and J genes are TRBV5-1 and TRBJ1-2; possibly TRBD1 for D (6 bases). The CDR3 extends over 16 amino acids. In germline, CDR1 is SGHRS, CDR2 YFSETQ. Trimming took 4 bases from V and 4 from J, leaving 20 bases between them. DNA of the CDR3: TGCGCCAGCAGCCACGTACAGGGCAAGTTTCGCTATGGCTACACCTTC. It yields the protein CASSHVQGKFRYGYTF. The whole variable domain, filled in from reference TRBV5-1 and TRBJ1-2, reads KAGVTQTPRYLIKTRGQQVTLSCSPISGHRSVSWYQQTPGQGLQFLFEYFSETQRNKGNFPGRFSGRQFSNSRSEMNVSTLELGDSALYLCASSHVQGKFRYGYTFGSGTRLTVV.

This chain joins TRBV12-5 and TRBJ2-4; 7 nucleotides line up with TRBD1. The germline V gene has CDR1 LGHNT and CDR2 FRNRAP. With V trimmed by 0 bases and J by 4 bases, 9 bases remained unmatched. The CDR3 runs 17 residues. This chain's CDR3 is CASGLVRTGPLKNIQYF. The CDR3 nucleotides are TGTGCTAGTGGTTTGGTACGGACAGGTCCCTTAAAAAACATTCAGTACTTC. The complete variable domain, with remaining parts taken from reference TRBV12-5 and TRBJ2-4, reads DARVTQTPRHKVTEMGQEVTMRCQPILGHNTVFWYRQTMMQGLELLAYFRNRAPLDDSGMPKDRFSAEMPDATLATLKIQPSEPRDSAVYFCASGLVRTGPLKNIQYFGAGTRLSVL.

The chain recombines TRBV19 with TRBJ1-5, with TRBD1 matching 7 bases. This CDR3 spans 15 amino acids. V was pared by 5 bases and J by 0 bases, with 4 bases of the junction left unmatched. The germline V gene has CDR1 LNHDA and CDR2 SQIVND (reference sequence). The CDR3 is CASSVTGYSNQPQHF. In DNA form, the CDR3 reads TGTGCCAGTAGTGTGACAGGGTATAGCAATCAGCCCCAGCATTTT.

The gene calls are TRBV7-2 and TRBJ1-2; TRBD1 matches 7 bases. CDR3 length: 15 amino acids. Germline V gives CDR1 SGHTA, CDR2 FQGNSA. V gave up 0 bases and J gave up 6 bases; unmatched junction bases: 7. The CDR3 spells CASSLARDSLHGYTF. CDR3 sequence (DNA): TGTGCCAGCAGCTTAGCCCGGGACAGCCTACATGGCTACACCTTC. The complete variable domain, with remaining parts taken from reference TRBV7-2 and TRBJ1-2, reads GAGVSQSPSNKVTEKGKDVELRCDPISGHTALYWYRQSLGQGLEFLIYFQGNSAPDKSGLPSDRFSAERTGGSVSTLTIQRTQQEDSAVYLCASSLARDSLHGYTFGSGTRLTVV.

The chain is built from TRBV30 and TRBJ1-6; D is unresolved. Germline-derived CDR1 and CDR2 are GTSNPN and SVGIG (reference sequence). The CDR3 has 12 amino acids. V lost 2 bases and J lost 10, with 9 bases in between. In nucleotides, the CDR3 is TGTGCCTGGAGTATTTTGGGCTCACCCCTCCACTTT. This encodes CAWSILGSPLHF.

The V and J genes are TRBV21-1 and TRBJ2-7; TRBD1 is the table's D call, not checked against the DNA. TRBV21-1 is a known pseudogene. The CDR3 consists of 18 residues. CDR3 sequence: CASSKQHSRSSDSYEQYF. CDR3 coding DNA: TGTGCCAGCAGCAAACAGCACAGCAGAAGCTCGGACTCCTACGAGCAGTACTTC.

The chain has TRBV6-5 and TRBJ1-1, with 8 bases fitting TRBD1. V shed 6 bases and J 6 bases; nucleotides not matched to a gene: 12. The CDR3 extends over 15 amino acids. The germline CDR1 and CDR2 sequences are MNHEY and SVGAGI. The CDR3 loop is CASSQEGTGRPEAFF. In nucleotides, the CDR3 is TGTGCCAGCAGCCAAGAGGGGACAGGAAGGCCTGAAGCTTTCTTT.

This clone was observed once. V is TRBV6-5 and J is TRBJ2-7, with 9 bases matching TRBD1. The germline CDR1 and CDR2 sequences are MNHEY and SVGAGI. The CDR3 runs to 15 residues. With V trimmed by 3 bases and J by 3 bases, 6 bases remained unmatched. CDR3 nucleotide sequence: TGTGCCAGCAGTTATTATCCGGGACAGGGCTACGAGCAGTACTTC. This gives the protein CASSYYPGQGYEQYF.

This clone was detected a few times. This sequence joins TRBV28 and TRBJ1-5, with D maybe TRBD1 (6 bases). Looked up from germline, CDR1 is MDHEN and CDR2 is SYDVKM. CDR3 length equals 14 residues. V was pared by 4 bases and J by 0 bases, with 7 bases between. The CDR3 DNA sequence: TGTGCCAGCAGTTACAGGGATAGCAATCAGCCCCAGCATTTT. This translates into CASSYRDSNQPQHF.

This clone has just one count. CDR3 sequence: CASRERIHSNQPQHF. CDR3 DNA: TGTGCCAGCAGGGAGAGGATACATAGCAATCAGCCCCAGCATTTT. The chain joins TRBV28 to TRBJ1-5; D gene ambiguous. Looked up from germline, CDR1 is MDHEN and CDR2 is SYDVKM. The V end was cut by 6 bases, the J end by 0 bases, with 12 bases between. This CDR3 comprises 15 residues.

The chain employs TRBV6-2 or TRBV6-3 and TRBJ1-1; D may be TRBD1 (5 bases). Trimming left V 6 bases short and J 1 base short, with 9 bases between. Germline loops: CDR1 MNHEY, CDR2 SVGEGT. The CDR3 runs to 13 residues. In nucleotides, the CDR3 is TGTGCCAGCAGGTACACAGGGAACACTGAAGCTTTCTTT. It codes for CASRYTGNTEAFF.

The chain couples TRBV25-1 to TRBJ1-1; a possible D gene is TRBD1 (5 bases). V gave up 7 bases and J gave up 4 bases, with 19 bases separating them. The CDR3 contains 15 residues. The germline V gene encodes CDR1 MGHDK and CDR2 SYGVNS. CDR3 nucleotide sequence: TGTGCCAGCAATCCAACCGGCGGGGGGACCACTGAAGCTTTCTTT. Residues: CASNPTGGGTTEAFF.